The next 28 T cell receptor beta chains were all read from a single sample in a study of T cell responses to AZD1222 COVID-19 vaccine. The assay was immunoSEQ multiplex PCR, and TCRdb's table has in-frame clones only and misses some. The sample holds 120,000 to 150,000 clones, roughly nine tenths seen once. Here the sequenced sample was peripheral blood, taken on day 0 of AZD1222 vaccination. These receptors were taken from an adult in good health.

This clone has a single count. J is TRBJ2-7 and V is TRBV6-5; D uncertain. V was trimmed by 4 bases and J by 2 bases, leaving 15 bases between them. This CDR3 has 15 residues. Germline-derived CDR1 and CDR2 are MNHEY and SVGAGI. The CDR3 protein is CASSSKSANTYEQYF. CDR3 bases: TGTGCCAGCAGTTCTAAGTCTGCCAACACCTACGAGCAGTACTTC.

The V gene is TRBV4-3, the J gene TRBJ1-4, with 9 nucleotides matching TRBD1. V lost 0 bases, J lost 5 bases, and 4 bases stayed unmatched. The CDR3 covers 16 residues. In germline, CDR1 is LGHNA, CDR2 YSLEER. The CDR3 nucleotides read TGCGCCAGCAGCCAAGATACAGGGACAGGGAATGAAAAACTGTTTTTT. It yields the protein CASSQDTGTGNEKLFF.

The chain links TRBV19 to TRBJ2-2; the match to TRBD2 covers 8 bases. Looked up from germline, CDR1 is LNHDA and CDR2 is SQIVND (reference sequence). Losses at the gene ends were 2 bases for V and 7 bases for J; bases not matched to a gene: 6. The CDR3 runs 15 residues. This CDR3 reads CASSITGGRGGELFF. The CDR3 bases are TGTGCCAGTAGTATAACGGGAGGGCGCGGCGGGGAGCTGTTTTTT.

The J gene is TRBJ1-2, the V gene TRBV28; possible D gene TRBD1, 5 bases. Trimming took 5 bases from V and 4 from J, leaving 14 bases between them. Germline CDR1 MDHEN, CDR2 SYDVKM. CDR3 length: 14 amino acids. CDR3 in amino acids: CASSPPPGTYGYTF. CDR3 nucleotide sequence: TGTGCCAGCAGTCCCCCCCCGGGGACCTATGGCTACACCTTC.

The chain couples TRBV11-3 to TRBJ2-1; a possible D gene is TRBD2 (6 bases). This CDR3 region has 13 residues. The V gene's germline CDR1 is SGHNT and CDR2 YENEEA. Trimming pared 4 bases from V and 10 bases from J, leaving 14 bases between. CDR3 amino acids: CASSSGLVGEQFF. CDR3 bases: TGTGCCAGCAGCTCGGGACTCGTTGGGGAGCAGTTCTTC.

The chain links TRBV9 to TRBJ1-2; possible D gene TRBD1, 6 bases. The CDR3 spans 14 residues. V dropped 3 bases and J dropped 8 bases, with 17 bases sitting between them. The V gene's germline CDR1 is SGDLS and CDR2 YYNGEE. The chain's CDR3 is CASSGWDTLRGYTF. The CDR3 DNA is TGTGCCAGCAGCGGATGGGACACCTTGAGGGGCTACACCTTC.

The chain recombines TRBV7-2 with TRBJ2-7, with D perhaps given as TRBD1 or TRBD2 (5 bases each). CDR3 size: 16 residues. V lost 4 bases and J 0 bases, leaving 16 bases between the germline ends. Germline V lookup: CDR1 SGHTA, CDR2 FQGNSA. CDR3 DNA: TGTGCCAGCAGCTGGACTCTAGGACAAGGCTCCTACGAGCAGTACTTC. Translated, it gives CASSWTLGQGSYEQYF.

The rearrangement links TRBV12-3 or TRBV12-4 to TRBJ1-2; D may be TRBD1 (5 bases). This CDR3 is 13 amino acids long. Between the trimmed V and J ends, which lost 3 bases and 3 bases, there was a span of 8 bases. CDR3 region: CASSLGHHYGYTF. The CDR3 coding sequence is TGTGCCAGCAGTTTGGGGCACCACTATGGCTACACCTTC.

The chain employs TRBV5-1 and TRBJ1-2, with unresolved D. Deletions cut 0 bases from V and 7 bases from J, with 10 bases between. The germline V gene has CDR1 SGHRS and CDR2 YFSETQ. CDR3 length equals 13 residues. The DNA of the CDR3 is TGCGCCAGCAGCTTGGACAGTAAGGGTGGCTACACCTTC. This codes for CASSLDSKGGYTF. The variable domain in full, with the rest retrieved from reference TRBV5-1 and TRBJ1-2, is KAGVTQTPRYLIKTRGQQVTLSCSPISGHRSVSWYQQTPGQGLQFLFEYFSETQRNKGNFPGRFSGRQFSNSRSEMNVSTLELGDSALYLCASSLDSKGGYTFGSGTRLTVV.

This clone was seen more than once but under ten times. The V gene is TRBV3-1 (or the pseudogene TRBV3-2), the J gene TRBJ2-7; the D is unclear. This CDR3 has 13 amino acids. V dropped 0 bases and J dropped 8 bases, with 11 bases sitting between them. Germline CDR1 LGHDT, CDR2 YNNKEL (reference sequence). The DNA of the CDR3 is TGTGCCAGCAGCCAAGATAAGGCCCATCAGCAGTACTTC. Its protein is CASSQDKAHQQYF.

The chain has TRBV14 and TRBJ2-1, with D unclear. CDR1 SGHDN and CDR2 FVKESK come from the germline V gene. The CDR3 is 14 amino acids. V was pared by 0 bases and J by 10 bases, with 13 bases between. The CDR3 DNA is TGTGCCAGCAGCCAAGACGCGTATAGCTGGGAGCAGTTCTTC. It specifies CASSQDAYSWEQFF.

This sequence joins TRBV24-1 and TRBJ1-2; 8 bases line up with TRBD1. Germline CDR1 and CDR2: KGHDR and SFDVKD. This CDR3 comprises 14 residues. Trimming at V came to 4 bases and at J to 8 bases, leaving 8 bases not matched to a gene. The CDR3 loop reads CATSDPGTGFGYTF. In DNA, the CDR3 is TGTGCCACCAGTGACCCCGGGACAGGTTTCGGCTACACCTTC.

This clone was observed a few times. The genes are TRBV28 and TRBJ1-5; tentative D call: TRBD1 (6 bases). This CDR3 spans 14 amino acids. From germline, CDR1 is MDHEN and CDR2 SYDVKM. Trimming shortened V by 8 bases and J by 9 bases, and 20 bases separated the two germline ends. The CDR3 DNA reads TGTGCCAGCGGTCCTGGCCGGGGGGGCTGGCCCCAGCATTTT. This gives the protein CASGPGRGGWPQHF.

V usage is TRBV5-4 and J usage is TRBJ1-5, with TRBD1 matching 10 bases. V lost 0 bases, J lost 2 bases, and 2 bases stayed unmatched. The CDR3 has 16 residues. Germline V gene data show CDR1 as SGHNT and CDR2 as YYREEE (reference sequence). CDR3 sequence (DNA): TGTGCCAGCAGCTTGGATGGGACAGGGGGCAATCAGCCCCAGCATTTT. Its translation: CASSLDGTGGNQPQHF.

The rearrangement uses TRBV27 and TRBJ2-7; D ambiguous. The CDR3 runs to 13 residues. Germline V CDR1 and CDR2: MNHEY, SMNVEV (reference sequence). Trimming left V 2 bases short and J 4 bases short, with 9 bases between. CDR3 amino acids: CASSLTVQYEQYF. Written as DNA, the CDR3 is TGTGCCAGCAGTTTAACGGTTCAATACGAGCAGTACTTC.

The chain employs TRBV11-3 and TRBJ2-3; 9 nucleotides agree with TRBD1. The CDR3 extends over 16 amino acids. V shed 4 bases, J shed 2 bases, and the junction held 7 bases outside the gene matches. Germline loops: CDR1 SGHNT, CDR2 YENEEA. The CDR3 loop is CASSSRTGASTDTQYF. The DNA for the CDR3 is TGTGCCAGCAGCTCCAGGACAGGGGCATCCACAGATACGCAGTATTTT.

This sequence joins TRBV27 and TRBJ1-6; D ambiguous. This CDR3 is 12 amino acids long. Germline values: CDR1 MNHEY, CDR2 SMNVEV (reference sequence). Trimming pared 5 bases from V and 6 bases from J, leaving 5 bases between. The chain's CDR3 is CASSTLNSPLHF. As DNA, the CDR3 is TGTGCCAGCAGTACCCTTAATTCACCCCTCCACTTT.

The chain combines TRBV11-2 with TRBJ1-3; the D is unclear. This CDR3 spans 14 amino acids. Germline CDR1 SGHAT, CDR2 FQNNGV. The V and J ends lost 0 bases and 0 bases respectively, with 3 bases between them. In DNA, the CDR3 is TGTGCCAGCAGCTTAGATAGCTCTGGAAACACCATATATTTT. Its translation is CASSLDSSGNTIYF.

The chain recombines TRBV27 with TRBJ2-1, with D perhaps TRBD1 or TRBD2 (5 bases each). CDR3 length: 14 residues. The V gene's germline CDR1 is MNHEY and CDR2 SMNVEV (reference sequence). The V gene lost 0 bases and the J gene lost 11 bases, with 14 bases spanning the gap. CDR3 residues: CASSLSGARTQQFF. CDR3 in DNA: TGTGCCAGCAGTTTATCCGGGGCGCGGACCCAGCAGTTCTTC.

The sample holds one count of this clone. J is TRBJ2-1 and V is TRBV24-1; TRBD2 agrees at 10 bases. Per the germline V gene, CDR1 is KGHDR and CDR2 is SFDVKD. Trimming took 9 bases from V and 7 from J; bases not matched to a gene: 11. The CDR3 sequence is 15 residues long. The CDR3 DNA sequence: TGTGCCACCTCCGAAGCGGGAGGGCCGCAGAATGAGCAGTTCTTC. This encodes CATSEAGGPQNEQFF.

For the CDR3, the DNA is TGTGCCTGGAGTCCAGGGGGCAGTGCTGGCTACACCTTC. Translating gives CAWSPGGSAGYTF. The rearrangement links TRBV30 to TRBJ1-2; 8 bases map to TRBD1. The CDR3 covers 13 residues. V gave up 2 bases and J gave up 7 bases; unmatched junction bases: 6. The germline CDR1 and CDR2 sequences are GTSNPN and SVGIG (reference sequence).

The J gene is TRBJ2-7, the V gene TRBV19, with 8 bases that match TRBD2. The length of the CDR3 is 14 residues. Germline CDR1 LNHDA, CDR2 SQIVND (reference sequence). The trim removed 3 bases at V and 1 base at J, leaving 2 bases unmatched. This chain's CDR3 is CASSIQRESYEQYF. CDR3 DNA sequence: TGTGCCAGTAGTATCCAGCGGGAGTCCTACGAGCAGTACTTC.

The rearrangement links TRBV28 to TRBJ1-2; D is uncertain. V lost 7 bases to trimming and J lost 8 bases, with 14 bases between them. Germline lookup yields CDR1 MDHEN and CDR2 SYDVKM. This CDR3 is built from 12 residues. This chain's CDR3 is CASNQALGGYTF. For the CDR3, the DNA is TGTGCCAGCAATCAGGCACTAGGGGGCTACACCTTC.

This clone was observed once. This rearrangement joins TRBV6-5 to TRBJ1-3, with TRBD1 as a possible D gene (5 bases). The germline V gene has CDR1 MNHEY and CDR2 SVGAGI. The V and J ends lost 6 bases and 0 bases respectively, with 9 bases between them. The CDR3 sequence is 14 residues long. CDR3 in amino acids: CASRAGGSGNTIYF. CDR3 bases: TGTGCCAGCAGAGCGGGGGGCTCTGGAAACACCATATATTTT.

The V and J genes are TRBV6-5 and TRBJ2-7; D remains unclear. CDR1 MNHEY and CDR2 SVGAGI come from the germline V gene. The CDR3 is 11 residues long. Trimming stripped 4 bases from V and 3 bases from J, with 4 bases between. The CDR3 bases are TGTGCCAGCAGTTTCGACTACGAGCAGTACTTC. It encodes CASSFDYEQYF.

The rearrangement joins TRBV15 to TRBJ1-2, with D uncertain. The CDR3 has 15 residues. V dropped 2 bases and J dropped 1 base, with 11 bases sitting between them. In germline, CDR1 is LNHNV, CDR2 YYDKDF (reference sequence). The chain's CDR3 is CATSRYGYDNYGYTF. Here the CDR3 DNA reads TGTGCCACCAGCAGATACGGGTACGATAACTATGGCTACACCTTC.

The chain couples TRBV28 to TRBJ1-1; D may be TRBD1 (5 bases). CDR3 length: 14 residues. Trimming cost V 6 bases and J 5 bases, with 16 bases left between them. Germline V gene data show CDR1 as MDHEN and CDR2 as SYDVKM. CDR3 protein: CASRPGIEGTEAFF. The CDR3, as DNA: TGTGCCAGCAGACCCGGGATCGAGGGGACTGAAGCTTTCTTT.

V gene TRBV14 combines with J gene TRBJ2-1; tentative D call: TRBD2 (5 bases). CDR1 and CDR2 from the germline V gene are SGHDN and FVKESK. Trimming stripped 1 base from V and 7 bases from J, with 8 bases between. The CDR3 spans 13 residues. In DNA form, the CDR3 reads TGTGCCAGCAGCCAAGCGCGGGTTAATGAGCAGTTCTTC. Translated, it gives CASSQARVNEQFF.